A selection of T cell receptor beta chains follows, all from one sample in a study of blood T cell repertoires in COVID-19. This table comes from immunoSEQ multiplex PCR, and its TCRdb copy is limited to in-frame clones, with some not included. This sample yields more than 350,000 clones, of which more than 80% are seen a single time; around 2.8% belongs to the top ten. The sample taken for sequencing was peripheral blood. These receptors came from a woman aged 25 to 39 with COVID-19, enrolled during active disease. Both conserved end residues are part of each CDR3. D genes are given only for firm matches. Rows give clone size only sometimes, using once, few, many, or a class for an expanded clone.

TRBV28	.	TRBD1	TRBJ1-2	TGTGCCAGCAGTCCGACGACAGGGGCCAACTATGGCTACACCTTC	CASSPTTGANYGYTF
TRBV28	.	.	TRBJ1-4	TGTGCCAGCCCGCACGAGTTTGAAAAACTGTTTTTT	CASPHEFEKLFF
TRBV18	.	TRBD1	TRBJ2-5	TGTGCCAGCTCTTCGGGGACAGGGCAGGAGACCCAGTACTTC	CASSSGTGQETQYF
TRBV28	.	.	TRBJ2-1	TGTGCCAGCAGTTATCCAGGGTGGAATGAGCAGTTCTTC	CASSYPGWNEQFF
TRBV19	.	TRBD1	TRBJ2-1	TGTGCCAGTAGTACGACAGGGGATCCAAATGAGCAGTTCTTC	CASSTTGDPNEQFF
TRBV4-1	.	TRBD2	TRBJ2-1	TGCGCCAGCAGCCAACCGGGAGGCTATGAGCAGTTCTTC	CASSQPGGYEQFF
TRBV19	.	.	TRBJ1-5	TGTGCCAGTAGTATGGGTGCAGGGTTGCGGAACGAAAGGCCCCAGCATTTT	CASSMGAGLRNERPQHF
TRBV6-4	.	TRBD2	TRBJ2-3	TGTGCCAGCAGTGAGGCGCGGGGGGCTAGCACAGATACGCAGTATTTT	CASSEARGASTDTQYF
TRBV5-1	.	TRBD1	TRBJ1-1	TGCGCCAGCAGCTCAAACAGGGGGGCGAACACTGAAGCTTTCTTT	CASSSNRGANTEAFF
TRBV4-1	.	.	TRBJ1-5	TGCGCCAGCAGCCAAGGTCCCGGGATTAGCAATCAGCCCCAGCATTTT	CASSQGPGISNQPQHF
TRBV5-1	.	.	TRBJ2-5	TGCGCCAGCAGCTCCGGACAGATTTTGGAAGAGACCCAGTACTTC	CASSSGQILEETQYF
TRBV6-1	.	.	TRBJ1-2	TGTGCCAGCAGTGAACCAGGGAACTATGGCTACACCTTC	CASSEPGNYGYTF
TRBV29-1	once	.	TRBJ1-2	TGCAGCGCCCGAGGACGGGGAGGGGTCGGCTACACCTTC	CSARGRGGVGYTF
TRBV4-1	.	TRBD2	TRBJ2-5	TGCGCCAGCAGCCTCCGGACTAGCGGGGGTTTGCGAGAGACCCAGTACTTC	CASSLRTSGGLRETQYF
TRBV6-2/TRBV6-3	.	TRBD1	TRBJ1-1	TGTGCCAGCAGTTACGCAGGGGGGAGAACTGAAGCTTTCTTT	CASSYAGGRTEAFF
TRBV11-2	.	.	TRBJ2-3	TGTGCCAGCAGCTTAATATTGGCGGGCACAGATACGCAGTATTTT	CASSLILAGTDTQYF
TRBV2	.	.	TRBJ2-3	TGTGCCAGCAGCCCCCGAGGGGGGGGGAGGACAGATACGCAGTATTTT	CASSPRGGGRTDTQYF
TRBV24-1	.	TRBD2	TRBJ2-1	TGTGCCACCACCAGCCGGGAGGGCGCCTCCTACAATGAGCAGTTCTTC	CATTSREGASYNEQFF
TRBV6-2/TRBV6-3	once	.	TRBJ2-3	TGTGCCAGCAGTTACGTGTCGGGGGGCACAGATACGCAGTATTTT	CASSYVSGGTDTQYF
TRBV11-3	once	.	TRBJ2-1	TGTGCCAGCAGCCCAGGGTTCTCCTACAATGAGCAGTTCTTC	CASSPGFSYNEQFF
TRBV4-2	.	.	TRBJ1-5	TGTGCCAGCAGCCAAGACGGCCTAGGTAGCAATCAGCCCCAGCATTTT	CASSQDGLGSNQPQHF
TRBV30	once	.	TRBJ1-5	TGTGCCTGGAGTTGGGGGCGAGGTCAGCCCCAGCATTTT	CAWSWGRGQPQHF
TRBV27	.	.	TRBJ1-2	TGTGCCAGCAGTTCGGCCGGGCGGGGAGGCTACACCTTC	CASSSAGRGGYTF
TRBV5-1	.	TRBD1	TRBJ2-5	TGCGCCAGTAAACTCCCCGCCGGACAGGGGGCAGAGACCCAGTACTTC	CASKLPAGQGAETQYF
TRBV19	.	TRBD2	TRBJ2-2	TGTGCCAGTAGTATGGGAGGGTCAGGGGAGCTGTTTTTT	CASSMGGSGELFF
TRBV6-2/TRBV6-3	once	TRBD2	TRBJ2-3	TGTGCCAGCAGTTACCTGGTTCCTAGCGGGGTGGCAGATACGCAGTATTTT	CASSYLVPSGVADTQYF
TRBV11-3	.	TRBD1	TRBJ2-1	TGTGCCAGCAGCTTGGACAGGGAGCTCTACAATGAGCAGTTCTTC	CASSLDRELYNEQFF
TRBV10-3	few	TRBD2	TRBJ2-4	TGTGCCATCAGTGAGTCTCTGACTAGCGGGAGGGCAGTCAAAAACATTCAGTACTTC	CAISESLTSGRAVKNIQYF
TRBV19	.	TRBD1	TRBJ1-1	TGTGCCAGTAGATCGGACAGGGCCGCCACTGAAGCTTTCTTT	CASRSDRAATEAFF
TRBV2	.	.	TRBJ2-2	TGTGCCAGCACAGCGGCGAACACCGGGGAGCTGTTTTTT	CASTAANTGELFF
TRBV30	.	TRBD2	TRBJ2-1	TGTGCCTGGAGTGTACTGGGAGGGGATGAGCAGTTCTTC	CAWSVLGGDEQFF
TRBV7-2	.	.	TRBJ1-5	TGTGCCAGCAGCCTAAGGACAGTATATAGCAATCAGCCCCAGCATTTT	CASSLRTVYSNQPQHF
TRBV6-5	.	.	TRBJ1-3	TGTGCCAGCAGCCCCCCCAGGGGTGGAAACACCATATATTTT	CASSPPRGGNTIYF
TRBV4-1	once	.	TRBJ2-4	TGCGCCAGCAGCCAAGGTTGGAGGGTCGGGGCAAACATTCAGTACTTC	CASSQGWRVGANIQYF
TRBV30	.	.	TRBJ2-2	TGTGCCTGGAGAAAGGGGCCGAACACCGGGGAGCTGTTTTTT	CAWRKGPNTGELFF
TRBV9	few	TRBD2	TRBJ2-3	TGTGCCAGCAGCGTATTGGGGACTAGCTCGGTAGATACGCAGTATTTT	CASSVLGTSSVDTQYF
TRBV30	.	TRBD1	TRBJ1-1	TGTGCCTGGGACCGGGACAGGGCGCTGAGCTTCAAGAAAACTGAAGCTTTCTTT	CAWDRDRALSFKKTEAFF
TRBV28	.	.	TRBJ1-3	TGTGCCAGCAGTTCCCCGCCGGGCTCTGGAAACACCATATATTTT	CASSSPPGSGNTIYF
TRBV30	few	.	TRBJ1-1	TGTGCCTGGAGCCTCGGGGGTGAAGCTTTCTTT	CAWSLGGEAFF
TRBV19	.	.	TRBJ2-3	TGTGCCAGTAGTCCGGCGGGGTTGTTTGATACGCAGTATTTT	CASSPAGLFDTQYF
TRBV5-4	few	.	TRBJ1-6	TGTGCCAGCAGCGAAAATCCGCGGGGGAATAATTCACCCCTCCACTTT	CASSENPRGNNSPLHF
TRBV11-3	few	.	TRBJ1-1	TGTGCCAGCAGCTCTAGTTCGGGCGGAGGAGCTTTCTTT	CASSSSSGGGAFF
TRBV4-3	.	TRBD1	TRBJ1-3	TGCGCCAGCAGCCAAGTTCGGGGGACAGGGGCCATGGGGGGCACCATATATTTT	CASSQVRGTGAMGGTIYF
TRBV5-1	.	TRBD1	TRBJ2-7	TGCGCCAGCAGAACCGCGTCAGGGGGTTCCTACGAGCAGTACTTC	CASRTASGGSYEQYF
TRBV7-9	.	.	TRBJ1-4	TGTGCCAGCAGCTTCTCAGGGTCAGGACAGCCATTTTCTGAAGAAAAACTGTTTTTT	CASSFSGSGQPFSEEKLFF
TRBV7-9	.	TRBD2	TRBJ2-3	TGTGCCAGCAGCTTAGATAGCGGGGCTTCCACAGATACGCAGTATTTT	CASSLDSGASTDTQYF
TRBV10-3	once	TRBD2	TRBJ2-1	TGTGCCATCAGTGGGGGACTAGCGGGTAATGAGCAGTTCTTC	CAISGGLAGNEQFF
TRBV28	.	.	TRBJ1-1	TGTGCCAGCACTTATATTATGAACACTGAAGCTTTCTTT	CASTYIMNTEAFF
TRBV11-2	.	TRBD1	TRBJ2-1	TGTGCCAGCAGAAGGACAGGGCTCTTGAATGAGCAGTTCTTC	CASRRTGLLNEQFF
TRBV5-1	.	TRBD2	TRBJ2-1	TGCGCCAGCAGCTTGGTTCTAGCGGGGGGCTACAATGAGCAGTTCTTC	CASSLVLAGGYNEQFF
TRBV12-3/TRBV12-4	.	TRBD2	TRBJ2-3	TGTGCCAGCAGCGCGGGGGGCGATACGCAGTATTTT	CASSAGGDTQYF
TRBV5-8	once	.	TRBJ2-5	TGTGCCAGCAGCTTGATACAGGGCGGCCAAGAGACCCAGTACTTC	CASSLIQGGQETQYF
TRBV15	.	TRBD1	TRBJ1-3	TGTGCCACCAGCAGAGGGTACAGGGGCCGCGGAAACACCATATATTTT	CATSRGYRGRGNTIYF
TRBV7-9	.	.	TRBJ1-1	TGTGCCAGCAGCTCGGACCGGGAACTCACTGAAGCTTTCTTT	CASSSDRELTEAFF